This entry describes one T cell receptor beta chain. Its matching antigen is unknown. The V end lost 5 bases, the J end lost 7 bases, and 20 bases lay between the germline ends. The CDR3 sequence is 15 residues long. Germline CDR1 and CDR2: SEHNR and FQNEAQ (reference sequence). These data come from a study of T cell responses to AZD1222 COVID-19 vaccine. Notes on the study in general: CD4 TCRs covered the whole spike, strongest at regions 160-218 and 743-854. There were mostly white British donors and more females than males, and clonal diversity was possibly underestimated.

Clones were read by immunoSEQ multiplex PCR, and TCRdb kept only the in-frame ones, dropping some. The sample has about 150,000 clones, around 90% seen once. The sequences come from peripheral blood, collected 28 days after the second AZD1222 dose. The sequence came from an adult who received the AZD1222 COVID-19 vaccine. The chain combines TRBV7-9 with TRBJ1-2; possible D gene TRBD1, 6 bases. In nucleotides, the CDR3 is TGTGCCAGCAGCCTCGTAGGGGGTCGAACGGGTGGCTACACCTTC. This translates into CASSLVGGRTGGYTF.